Shown below are 14 T cell receptor beta chains from a single sample sequenced in a study of neoadjuvant nivolumab and ipilimumab in lung cancer. Profiled with immunoSEQ multiplex PCR; TCRdb holds only in-frame clones, not every one. Of several hundred clones in the sample, approximately 91% were seen once. Sequencing was performed on adjacent normal lung tissue, taken after neoadjuvant nivolumab, alone or with ipilimumab, at or shortly before surgery. The receptors come from an adult with non-small cell lung cancer.

The rearrangement uses TRBV19 and TRBJ1-5, with 8 bases identical to TRBD1. The germline gives CDR1 LNHDA, CDR2 SQIVND (reference sequence). This CDR3 has 17 residues. The V and J ends lost 4 bases and 0 bases, in that order; junction bases with no gene match: 8. The CDR3 is CASSKEQGVVSNQPQHF. DNA of the CDR3: TGTGCCAGTAGTAAAGAACAGGGGGTAGTTAGCAATCAGCCCCAGCATTTT.

Here the CDR3 DNA reads TGTGCCAGCAGTTTATCGATGTGGGTGGGGACCTACGAGCAGTACTTC. This encodes CASSLSMWVGTYEQYF. The J gene is TRBJ2-7, the V gene TRBV28; D not resolved. The length of the CDR3 is 16 residues. V was pared by 1 base and J by 2 bases, with 15 bases between. Germline V lookup: CDR1 MDHEN, CDR2 SYDVKM. Full variable domain (outside the CDR3, taken from reference TRBV28 and TRBJ2-7): DVKVTQSSRYLVKRTGEKVFLECVQDMDHENMFWYRQDPGLGLRLIYFSYDVKMKEKGDIPEGYSVSREKKERFSLILESASTNQTSMYLCASSLSMWVGTYEQYFGPGTRLTVT.

This rearrangement joins TRBV5-4 to TRBJ1-4; D is perhaps TRBD1 (5 bases). The CDR3 consists of 17 residues. Trimming removed 4 bases at V and 3 bases at J, with 19 bases between. In germline, CDR1 is SGHNT, CDR2 YYREEE (reference sequence). CDR3 amino acids: CASSQFVGGRSNEKLFF. The CDR3 bases are TGTGCCAGCAGCCAGTTCGTTGGGGGACGGTCTAATGAAAAACTGTTTTTT.

This clone has only one observation. V and J are TRBV27 and TRBJ1-2, with 9 bases that match TRBD1. The junction had 6 bases not matched to a gene; V was cut back by 5 bases and J by 8 bases. This CDR3 has 13 residues. The V gene's germline CDR1 is MNHEY and CDR2 SMNVEV (reference sequence). CDR3 in amino acids: CASSPGTGYGYTF. Here the CDR3 DNA reads TGTGCCAGCAGTCCCGGGACAGGGTACGGCTACACCTTC.

This chain joins TRBV9 and TRBJ1-4; TRBD1 matches 9 bases. J lost 7 bases, V lost 3 bases, and 7 bases had no gene match. Germline CDR1 is SGDLS and CDR2 is YYNGEE. The CDR3 contains 15 residues. For the CDR3, the DNA is TGTGCCAGCAGCGCAACCGGGACAGGGACTGAAAAACTGTTTTTT. Translated, it gives CASSATGTGTEKLFF.

This sequence joins TRBV18 and TRBJ1-3; D remains ambiguous. Germline V lookup: CDR1 KGHSH, CDR2 LQKENI. The CDR3 runs to 14 residues. V lost 8 bases, J lost 2 bases, and 13 bases lay in between. CDR3 sequence reads: CASLEGNPGNTIYF. The CDR3, as DNA: TGTGCCAGCCTGGAGGGTAACCCTGGAAACACCATATATTTT. The entire variable domain, with the rest obtained from reference TRBV18 and TRBJ1-3, is as follows: NAGVMQNPRHLVRRRGQEARLRCSPMKGHSHVYWYRQLPEEGLKFMVYLQKENIIDESGMPKERFSAEFPKEGPSILRIQQVVRGDSAAYFCASLEGNPGNTIYFGEGSWLTVV.

In its sample, this clone was seen once. J is TRBJ1-2 and V is TRBV5-4; tentative D call: TRBD1 (5 bases). The CDR3 consists of 15 residues. The V end lost 3 bases, the J end lost 4 bases, and 16 bases lay between the germline ends. Germline CDR1 SGHNT, CDR2 YYREEE (reference sequence). This CDR3 reads CASSSSTVEGYGYTF. CDR3 nucleotide sequence: TGTGCCAGCAGCTCCTCGACAGTCGAGGGCTATGGCTACACCTTC.

This chain joins TRBV5-6 and TRBJ1-2; perhaps TRBD1 as D (5 bases). V shed 4 bases and J shed 8 bases, with 30 bases lying between them. Germline CDR1 SGHDT, CDR2 YYEEEE. The CDR3 covers 18 residues. Here the CDR3 reads CASSGGASARGFAEGYTF. As DNA, the CDR3 is TGTGCCAGCAGCGGGGGAGCTTCTGCGCGGGGCTTCGCTGAGGGCTACACCTTC.

The CDR3, as DNA: TGTGCCAGCATCCGCGGGGCCTCTGGCTACACCTTC. It specifies CASIRGASGYTF. The chain recombines TRBV28 with TRBJ1-2; D is possibly TRBD1 (5 bases). The CDR3 covers 12 residues. CDR1 MDHEN and CDR2 SYDVKM come from the germline V gene. V lost 7 bases, J lost 7 bases, and 13 bases lay in between.

The rearrangement uses TRBV7-9 and TRBJ1-4, with a weak D call TRBD1 (6 bases). Trimming shortened V by 5 bases and J by 0 bases, and 10 bases separated the two germline ends. This CDR3 has 15 amino acids. CDR1 is SEHNR and CDR2 is FQNEAQ in the germline V gene (reference sequence). The CDR3 DNA reads TGTGCCAGCAGCGTGGGGGGGCCAACTAATGAAAAACTGTTTTTT. The encoded protein is CASSVGGPTNEKLFF. The whole variable domain, remainder taken from reference TRBV7-9 and TRBJ1-4, is DTGVSQNPRHKITKRGQNVTFRCDPISEHNRLYWYRQTLGQGPEFLTYFQNEAQLEKSRLLSDRFSAERPKGSFSTLEIQRTEQGDSAMYLCASSVGGPTNEKLFFGSGTQLSVL.

V and J are TRBV10-1 and TRBJ1-5; D unresolved. In germline, CDR1 is WNHNN, CDR2 SYGVQD (reference sequence). V was cut by 4 bases and J by 6 bases, with 4 bases left in between. The CDR3 totals 11 residues. The CDR3 is CASSVRQPQHF. CDR3 coding DNA: TGCGCCAGCAGTGTTCGTCAGCCCCAGCATTTT.

The chain has TRBV5-1 and TRBJ2-3, with D tentatively TRBD1 or TRBD2 (5 bases each). Per germline, CDR1 SGHRS and CDR2 YFSETQ. Trimming pared 4 bases from V and 2 bases from J, leaving 14 bases between. This CDR3 has 15 residues. The CDR3 sequence: CASSGTVQFTDTQYF. The CDR3 coding sequence is TGCGCCAGCAGCGGGACGGTTCAGTTCACAGATACGCAGTATTTT.

This chain uses TRBV10-1 with TRBJ1-5, with D perhaps TRBD1 (5 bases). V was pared by 7 bases and J by 7 bases, with 14 bases between. Germline CDR1 WNHNN, CDR2 SYGVQD (reference sequence). This CDR3 contains 13 residues. The CDR3 nucleotides read TGCGCCAGCACCCTACGTGGGGCCCAGCCCCAGCATTTT. Translation gives CASTLRGAQPQHF.

V gene TRBV6-6 combines with J gene TRBJ1-3; D is unclear. V dropped 9 bases and J dropped 2 bases, with 8 bases sitting between them. This CDR3 has 12 residues. The germline CDR1 and CDR2 sequences are MNHNY and SVGAGI (reference sequence). The CDR3 here is CASSEAGNTIYF. The CDR3 DNA follows: TGTGCCAGTTCAGAGGCTGGAAACACCATATATTTT.